The 28 T cell receptor beta chains in this list originate from one sample, sequenced in a study of T cell repertoires in cytomegalovirus infection. From the reads, TCRdb called clonotypes with MiXCR, one entry per CDR3 protein. In the table there are a few hundred thousand distinct CDR3 sequences, approximately 13% of which are singletons. Sequencing input: PBMCs. These receptors were taken from a human donor in good health (CMV status not recorded). Some clones in this sample may be carry-over from other donors' samples.

This clonotype was seen a handful of times. The chain couples TRBV7-9 to TRBJ1-1; D perhaps matches TRBD1 (6 bases). CDR1 and CDR2 (germline): SEHNR, FQNEAQ (reference sequence). The germline V and J ends were trimmed by 4 bases and 5 bases, with 14 bases remaining between them. The CDR3 is made up of 14 amino acids. The CDR3 reads CASSSVWGRTEAFF. Here the CDR3 DNA reads TGTGCCAGCAGCTCGGTATGGGGGCGAACTGAAGCTTTCTTT.

This clonotype came up many times. The V gene is TRBV7-8, the J gene TRBJ1-1; the D gene is possibly TRBD1 (5 bases). Trimming pared 1 base from V and 5 bases from J, leaving 8 bases between. The CDR3 consists of 13 residues. Germline lookup yields CDR1 SGHVS and CDR2 FQNEAQ. CDR3 loop: CASSLEWGTEAFF. In nucleotides, the CDR3 is TGTGCCAGCAGCTTAGAATGGGGGACTGAAGCTTTCTTT.

For the CDR3, the DNA is TGTGCCAGTAGACCCGGGACATCCACTCAAGAGACCCAGTACTTC. Translation: CASRPGTSTQETQYF. V usage is TRBV19 and J usage is TRBJ2-5, with TRBD1 as a possible D gene (6 bases). Germline CDR1 reads LNHDA; CDR2 reads SQIVND (reference sequence). Trimming stripped 6 bases from V and 2 bases from J, with 16 bases between. The CDR3 loop spans 15 amino acids.

This clonotype occurred many times. J is TRBJ2-7 and V is TRBV7-2; D is unresolved. V was pared by 1 base and J by 2 bases, with 6 bases between. The CDR3 is 13 residues long. Germline loops: CDR1 SGHTA, CDR2 FQGNSA. DNA for the CDR3: TGTGCCAGCAGCTTAGTCCTCACCTACGAGCAGTACTTC. Translated: CASSLVLTYEQYF. The whole variable domain, filled in from reference TRBV7-2 and TRBJ2-7, reads GAGVSQSPSNKVTEKGKDVELRCDPISGHTALYWYRQSLGQGLEFLIYFQGNSAPDKSGLPSDRFSAERTGGSVSTLTIQRTQQEDSAVYLCASSLVLTYEQYFGPGTRLTVT.

This chain joins TRBV4-3 and TRBJ1-5; tentatively, D is TRBD1 (6 bases). CDR3 size: 15 residues. Germline CDR1 reads LGHNA; CDR2 reads YSLEER. Trimming shortened V by 4 bases and J by 3 bases, and 13 bases separated the two germline ends. The CDR3: CASSPVRDTNQPQHF. The CDR3 DNA reads TGCGCCAGCAGCCCCGTCCGGGACACCAATCAGCCCCAGCATTTT.

This clonotype was detected a few times. V and J are TRBV7-9 and TRBJ2-2; D tentatively reads TRBD1 or TRBD2 (5 bases each). The CDR3 has 14 amino acids. Trimming cost V 5 bases and J 3 bases, with 10 bases left between them. Germline V gene lookup returns CDR1 SEHNR and CDR2 FQNEAQ (reference sequence). This CDR3 is CASSAMGDTGELFF. CDR3 in DNA: TGTGCCAGCAGCGCCATGGGGGACACCGGGGAGCTGTTTTTT.

This clonotype came up many times. The chain combines TRBV12-3 or TRBV12-4 with TRBJ1-1, with 9 positions matching TRBD1. The CDR3 runs 14 residues. The J segment lost 6 bases and the V segment lost 2 bases, leaving 4 bases of the junction unmatched. In nucleotides, the CDR3 is TGTGCCAGCAGTTTACCAGGACAGGGGTCTGAAGCTTTCTTT. Its translation is CASSLPGQGSEAFF.

This clonotype was counted a few times. The rearrangement uses TRBV18 and TRBJ2-5, with D hard to call. CDR3 size: 13 residues. V lost 4 bases and J lost 3, with 9 bases in between. Germline lookup yields CDR1 KGHSH and CDR2 LQKENI. The CDR3 protein is CASSRGTEETQYF. In nucleotides, the CDR3 is TGTGCCAGCTCACGGGGAACGGAAGAGACCCAGTACTTC.

The V call is TRBV29-1, the J call TRBJ2-3, with 11 bases aligning to TRBD2. Per germline, CDR1 SQVTM and CDR2 ANQGSEA. V shed 7 bases and J 1 base; nucleotides not matched to a gene: 7. The CDR3 spans 15 residues. CDR3 loop: CSAKTSGTRTDTQYF. CDR3 in DNA: TGCAGCGCCAAGACTAGCGGGACTCGCACAGATACGCAGTATTTT.

This clonotype was observed at least ten times. The rearrangement uses TRBV7-2 and TRBJ2-5; 11 bases agree with TRBD2. Germline CDR1 is SGHTA and CDR2 is FQGNSA. Trimming cost V 1 base and J 5 bases; bases outside gene matches: 6. CDR3 length equals 16 residues. The CDR3 nucleotides are TGTGCCAGCAGCTTAGGACTAGCGGGGTGGGGGGAGACCCAGTACTTC. Its translation is CASSLGLAGWGETQYF.

The chain uses TRBV7-9 and TRBJ2-5, with a weak D call TRBD2 (6 bases). Germline CDR1 reads SEHNR; CDR2 reads FQNEAQ (reference sequence). V was pared by 4 bases and J by 5 bases, with 14 bases between. The CDR3 is made up of 14 amino acids. Here the CDR3 reads CASSYRDSRETQYF. The CDR3, as DNA: TGTGCCAGCAGCTACCGGGACTCCCGCGAGACCCAGTACTTC.

This clonotype appeared many times. The rearrangement uses TRBV11-3 and TRBJ2-1; 7 nucleotides match TRBD1. The length of the CDR3 is 13 residues. Per germline, CDR1 SGHNT and CDR2 YENEEA. After removal of 3 bases from V and 8 bases from J, the junction contained 4 bases not matched to a gene. The CDR3 DNA reads as TGTGCCAGCAGCTTTGACAGGGACGATGAGCAGTTCTTC. This encodes CASSFDRDDEQFF. Variable domain in full (rest from reference TRBV11-3 and TRBJ2-1): EAGVVQSPRYKIIEKKQPVAFWCNPISGHNTLYWYLQNLGQGPELLIRYENEEAVDDSQLPKDRFSAERLKGVDSTLKIQPAELGDSAVYLCASSFDRDDEQFFGPGTRLTVL.

This chain joins TRBV7-2 and TRBJ1-2; TRBD1 aligns across 7 bases. Trimming at V came to 2 bases and at J to 8 bases, leaving 29 bases not matched to a gene. The length of the CDR3 is 21 residues. CDR1 is SGHTA, CDR2 FQGNSA, per germline. The DNA for the CDR3 is TGTGCCAGCAGCTTAATCGAACCCGGAACCATAAGGGGGCCCATTGGGGAGGGCTACACCTTC. Residues: CASSLIEPGTIRGPIGEGYTF.

The sample holds a few counts of this clonotype. The chain links TRBV28 to TRBJ1-2; 9 bases agree with TRBD1. Germline assignment: CDR1 MDHEN and CDR2 SYDVKM. The CDR3 runs 16 residues. V shed 2 bases and J 0 bases; nucleotides not matched to a gene: 4. CDR3 amino acids: CASSLRQGEPNYGYTF. The CDR3 coding sequence is TGTGCCAGCAGTTTAAGACAGGGGGAGCCTAACTATGGCTACACCTTC.

This clonotype was detected many times. The chain carries TRBV7-9 and TRBJ2-1; D perhaps matches TRBD1 (6 bases). This CDR3 is 14 amino acids long. The germline CDR1 and CDR2 sequences are SEHNR and FQNEAQ (reference sequence). The V end was cut by 5 bases, the J end by 8 bases, with 16 bases between. The CDR3 region is CASSVFGQSDEQFF. In nucleotides, the CDR3 is TGTGCCAGCAGCGTATTCGGACAGTCGGATGAGCAGTTCTTC. The whole variable domain, remainder taken from reference TRBV7-9 and TRBJ2-1, is DTGVSQNPRHKITKRGQNVTFRCDPISEHNRLYWYRQTLGQGPEFLTYFQNEAQLEKSRLLSDRFSAERPKGSFSTLEIQRTEQGDSAMYLCASSVFGQSDEQFFGPGTRLTVL.

This clonotype came up a few times. This chain links TRBV20-1 with TRBJ2-3; D is undetermined. V lost 0 bases and J lost 3, with 10 bases in between. This CDR3 spans 14 amino acids. Germline V CDR1 and CDR2: DFQATT, SNEGSKA (reference sequence). Here the CDR3 DNA reads TGCAGTGCTAGAGACCGTTCCGGGACAGATACGCAGTATTTT. Translation gives CSARDRSGTDTQYF.

This clonotype was recorded at least ten times. The chain combines TRBV7-2 with TRBJ2-1; D is perhaps TRBD1 or TRBD2 (5 bases each). Trimming stripped 2 bases from V and 8 bases from J, with 16 bases between. This CDR3 comprises 15 residues. CDR1 is SGHTA and CDR2 is FQGNSA in the germline V gene. For the CDR3, the DNA is TGTGCCAGCAGCTTATCTGGGACGCCTGGGGATGAGCAGTTCTTC. It encodes CASSLSGTPGDEQFF.

Ten or more counts support this clonotype. This chain uses TRBV28 with TRBJ1-1, with D perhaps TRBD1 (6 bases). This CDR3 comprises 14 residues. Trimming took off 6 bases at V and 5 bases at J, with 16 bases between the two ends. The germline V gene encodes CDR1 MDHEN and CDR2 SYDVKM. CDR3 protein: CASRLSGVSTEAFF. The DNA of the CDR3 is TGTGCCAGCAGACTCTCAGGGGTCAGTACTGAAGCTTTCTTT.

This clonotype was detected ten times or more. The chain employs TRBV7-9 and TRBJ2-7; weak D call: TRBD1 (5 bases). This CDR3 spans 15 amino acids. Germline V lookup: CDR1 SEHNR, CDR2 FQNEAQ (reference sequence). V lost 0 bases and J lost 1, with 10 bases in between. Here the CDR3 reads CASSLAGLLSYEQYF. The CDR3 bases are TGTGCCAGCAGCTTAGCGGGGCTGCTTTCCTACGAGCAGTACTTC.

The rearrangement uses TRBV12-3 or TRBV12-4 and TRBJ2-5; unclear D gene. V lost 6 bases and J 1 base, leaving 6 bases between the germline ends. CDR3 length equals 12 residues. CDR3 sequence: CASRRFQETQYF. The CDR3 nucleotides are TGTGCCAGCAGGAGATTCCAAGAGACCCAGTACTTC.

This clonotype has a count of ten or more. The chain has TRBV11-2 and TRBJ2-1; TRBD2 matches 7 bases. CDR3 length: 16 amino acids. V was pared by 1 base and J by 3 bases, with 6 bases of the junction left unmatched. Germline V gives CDR1 SGHAT, CDR2 FQNNGV. CDR3 sequence reads: CASSLAFRGVYNEQFF. The CDR3 DNA is TGTGCCAGCAGCTTAGCATTCCGGGGGGTCTACAATGAGCAGTTCTTC.

This clonotype has a count of ten or more. The chain uses TRBV7-3 and TRBJ2-3; no clear D gene. With 5 bases removed from V and 6 bases from J, the gap between germline ends came to 21 bases. This CDR3 comprises 16 residues. Germline V CDR1 and CDR2: SGHTA, FQGTGA. The DNA of the CDR3 is TGTGCCAGCAGCCCCCACTCGCGTGTGGGGTCGGATACGCAGTATTTT. This encodes CASSPHSRVGSDTQYF.

This clonotype was recorded at least ten times. The rearrangement joins TRBV7-3 to TRBJ1-5; 7 bases match TRBD1. The CDR3 covers 13 residues. The V and J ends lost 5 bases and 5 bases, in that order; junction bases with no gene match: 3. Germline V gives CDR1 SGHTA, CDR2 FQGTGA. The CDR3 protein is CASSETGDQPQHF. CDR3 in DNA: TGTGCCAGCAGCGAAACAGGGGATCAGCCCCAGCATTTT.

At least ten counts were recorded for this clonotype. V is TRBV7-6 and J is TRBJ2-2; tentative D call: TRBD2 (6 bases). From germline, CDR1 is SGHVS and CDR2 FNYEAQ. V was cut by 2 bases and J by 4 bases, with 14 bases left in between. This CDR3 contains 16 residues. The CDR3 is CASSLTSSPGTGELFF. CDR3 coding DNA: TGTGCCAGCAGCTTAACTAGCAGCCCCGGCACCGGGGAGCTGTTTTTT.

This clonotype was picked up many times. The chain has TRBV6-1 and TRBJ2-1, with D tentatively TRBD2 (6 bases). Trimming stripped 5 bases from V and 0 bases from J, with 14 bases between. CDR1 and CDR2 from the germline V gene are MNHNS and SASEGT. CDR3 size: 16 residues. CDR3 in DNA: TGTGCCAGCAGTACCGGGACTGGGGTCTCCTACAATGAGCAGTTCTTC. It yields the protein CASSTGTGVSYNEQFF.

This clonotype has more than one count but fewer than ten. The chain carries TRBV2 and TRBJ2-1, with 7 bases identical to TRBD2. The CDR3 is 14 amino acids. J was trimmed by 6 bases and V by 4 bases; bases with no gene match: 6. CDR1 is SNHLY and CDR2 is FYNNEI in the germline V gene. The CDR3 protein is CASSVYSGVNEQFF. CDR3 nucleotide sequence: TGTGCCAGCAGTGTGTACAGCGGGGTCAATGAGCAGTTCTTC. Full variable domain (outside the CDR3, taken from reference TRBV2 and TRBJ2-1): EPEVTQTPSHQVTQMGQEVILRCVPISNHLYFYWYRQILGQKVEFLVSFYNNEISEKSEIFDDQFSVERPDGSNFTLKIRSTKLEDSAMYFCASSVYSGVNEQFFGPGTRLTVL.

This clonotype was seen many times. The CDR3 spells CASSANILAPSYNEQFF. The CDR3 DNA is TGTGCCAGCAGCGCAAACATACTAGCACCCAGCTACAATGAGCAGTTCTTC. The chain links TRBV7-9 to TRBJ2-1; maybe TRBD2 (6 bases). V shed 5 bases and J shed 3 bases, with 20 bases lying between them. CDR1 is SEHNR and CDR2 is FQNEAQ in the germline V gene (reference sequence). The CDR3 sequence is 17 residues long.

This clonotype was detected a few times. The chain is built from TRBV19 and TRBJ2-1; 9 nucleotides line up with TRBD1. Trimming removed 5 bases from V and 7 bases from J; junction bases left unmatched: 9. The CDR3 is 15 residues long. CDR1 and CDR2 from the germline V gene are LNHDA and SQIVND (reference sequence). CDR3 amino acids: CASSVRDRDGNEQFF. The CDR3 DNA reads TGTGCCAGTAGTGTCCGGGACAGGGACGGAAATGAGCAGTTCTTC.